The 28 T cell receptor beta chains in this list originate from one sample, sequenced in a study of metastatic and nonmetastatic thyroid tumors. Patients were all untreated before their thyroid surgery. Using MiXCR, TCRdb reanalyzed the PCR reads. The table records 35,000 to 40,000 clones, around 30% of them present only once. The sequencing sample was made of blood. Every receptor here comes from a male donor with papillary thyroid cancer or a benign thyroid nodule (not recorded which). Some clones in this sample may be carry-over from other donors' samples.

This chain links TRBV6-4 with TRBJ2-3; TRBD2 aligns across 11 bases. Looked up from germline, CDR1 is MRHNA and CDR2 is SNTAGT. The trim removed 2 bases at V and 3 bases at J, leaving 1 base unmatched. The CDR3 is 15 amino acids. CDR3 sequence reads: CASSDGTSGTDTQYF. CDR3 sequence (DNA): TGTGCCAGCAGTGACGGGACTAGCGGTACAGATACGCAGTATTTT.

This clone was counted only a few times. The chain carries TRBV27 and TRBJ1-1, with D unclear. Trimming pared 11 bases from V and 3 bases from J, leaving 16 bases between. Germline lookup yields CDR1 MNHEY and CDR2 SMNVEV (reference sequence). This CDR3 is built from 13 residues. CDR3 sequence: CAASSKGYTEAFF. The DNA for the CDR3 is TGTGCCGCCTCAAGCAAAGGGTACACTGAAGCTTTCTTT.

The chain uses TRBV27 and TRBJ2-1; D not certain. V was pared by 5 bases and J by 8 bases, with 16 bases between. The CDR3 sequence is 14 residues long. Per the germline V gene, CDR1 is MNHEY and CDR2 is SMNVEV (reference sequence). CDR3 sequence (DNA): TGTGCCAGCAGTCGCCGCCAAGGGTGGGATGAGCAGTTCTTC. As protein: CASSRRQGWDEQFF.

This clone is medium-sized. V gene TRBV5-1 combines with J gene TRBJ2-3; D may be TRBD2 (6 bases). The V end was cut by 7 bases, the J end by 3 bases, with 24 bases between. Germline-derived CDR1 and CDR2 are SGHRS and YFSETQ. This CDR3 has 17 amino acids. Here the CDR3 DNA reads TGCGCCAGCCAACCCCTCGGATTTGGACTACAAACAGATACGCAGTATTTT. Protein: CASQPLGFGLQTDTQYF.

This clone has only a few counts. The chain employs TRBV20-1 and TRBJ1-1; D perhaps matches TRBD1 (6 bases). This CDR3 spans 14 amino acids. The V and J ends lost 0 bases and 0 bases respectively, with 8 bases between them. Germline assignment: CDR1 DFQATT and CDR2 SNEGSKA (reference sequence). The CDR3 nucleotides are TGCAGTGCTAGAGACCAGGGGATGAACACTGAAGCTTTCTTT. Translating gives CSARDQGMNTEAFF.

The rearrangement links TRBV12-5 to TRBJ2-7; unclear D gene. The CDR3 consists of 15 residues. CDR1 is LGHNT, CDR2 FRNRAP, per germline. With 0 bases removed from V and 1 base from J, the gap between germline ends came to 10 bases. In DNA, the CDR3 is TGTGCTAGTGGTTTGGTACTTCGGCCATCCTACGAGCAGTACTTC. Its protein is CASGLVLRPSYEQYF.

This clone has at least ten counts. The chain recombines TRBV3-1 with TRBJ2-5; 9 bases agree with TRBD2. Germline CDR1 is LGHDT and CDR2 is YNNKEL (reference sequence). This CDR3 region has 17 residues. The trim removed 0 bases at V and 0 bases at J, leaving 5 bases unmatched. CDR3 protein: CASSQDRSGRYQETQYF. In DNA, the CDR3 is TGTGCCAGCAGCCAAGATAGGAGCGGGAGGTACCAAGAGACCCAGTACTTC.

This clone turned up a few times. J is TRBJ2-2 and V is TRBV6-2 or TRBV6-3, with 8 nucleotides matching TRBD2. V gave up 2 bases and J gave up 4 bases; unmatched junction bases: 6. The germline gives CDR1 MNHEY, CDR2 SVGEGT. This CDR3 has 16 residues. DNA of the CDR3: TGTGCCAGCAGTTACCAGCAAGCGGGAGCCACCGGGGAGCTGTTTTTT. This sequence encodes CASSYQQAGATGELFF.

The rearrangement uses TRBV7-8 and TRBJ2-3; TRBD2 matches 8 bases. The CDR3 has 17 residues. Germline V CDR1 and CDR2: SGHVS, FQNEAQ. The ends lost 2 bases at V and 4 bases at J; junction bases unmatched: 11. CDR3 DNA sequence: TGTGCCAGCAGCTTAAGTACTAGCGGAACCCCTCCAGATACGCAGTATTTT. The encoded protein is CASSLSTSGTPPDTQYF.

This chain's CDR3 is CASSPRSVQNSPLHF. For the CDR3, the DNA is TGTGCCAGCTCACCACGATCAGTACAAAATTCACCCCTCCACTTT. V usage is TRBV18 and J usage is TRBJ1-6; D call uncertain. CDR3 length equals 15 residues. CDR1 is KGHSH and CDR2 is LQKENI in the germline V gene. Trimming removed 1 base at V and 7 bases at J, with 11 bases between.

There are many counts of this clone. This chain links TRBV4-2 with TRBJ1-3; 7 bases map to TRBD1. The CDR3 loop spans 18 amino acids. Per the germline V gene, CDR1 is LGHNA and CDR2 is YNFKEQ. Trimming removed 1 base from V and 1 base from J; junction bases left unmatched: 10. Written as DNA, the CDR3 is TGTGCCAGCAGCCAAGGGCCGGGGCGGACAGGTTCTGGAAACACCATATATTTT. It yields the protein CASSQGPGRTGSGNTIYF.

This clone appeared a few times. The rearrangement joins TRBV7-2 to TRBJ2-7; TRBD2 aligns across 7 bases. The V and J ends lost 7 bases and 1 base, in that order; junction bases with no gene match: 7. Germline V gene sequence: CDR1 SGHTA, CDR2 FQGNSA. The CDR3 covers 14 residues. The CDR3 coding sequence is TGTGCCAGCACACGGGGGGATCATTCCTACGAGCAGTACTTC. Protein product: CASTRGDHSYEQYF.

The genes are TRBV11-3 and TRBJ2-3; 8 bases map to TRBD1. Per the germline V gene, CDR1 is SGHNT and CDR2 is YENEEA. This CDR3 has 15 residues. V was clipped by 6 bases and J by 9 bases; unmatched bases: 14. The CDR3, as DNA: TGTGCCAGCAGTTTCACGGACAGGGTGGCGATGACGCAGTATTTT. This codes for CASSFTDRVAMTQYF. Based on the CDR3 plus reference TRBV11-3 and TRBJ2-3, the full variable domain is EAGVVQSPRYKIIEKKQPVAFWCNPISGHNTLYWYLQNLGQGPELLIRYENEEAVDDSQLPKDRFSAERLKGVDSTLKIQPAELGDSAVYLCASSFTDRVAMTQYFGPGTRLTVL.

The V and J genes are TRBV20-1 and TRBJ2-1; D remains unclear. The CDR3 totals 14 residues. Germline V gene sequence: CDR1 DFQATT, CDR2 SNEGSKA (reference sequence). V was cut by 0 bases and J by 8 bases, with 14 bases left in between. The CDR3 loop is CSARDPTGADEQFF. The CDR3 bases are TGCAGTGCTAGAGATCCCACTGGCGCCGATGAGCAGTTCTTC.

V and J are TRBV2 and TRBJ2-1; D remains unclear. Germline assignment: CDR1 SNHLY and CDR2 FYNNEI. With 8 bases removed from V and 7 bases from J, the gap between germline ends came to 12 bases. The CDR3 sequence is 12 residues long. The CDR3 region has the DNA TGTGCCAGCGGGTATCGAGATAATGAGCAGTTCTTC. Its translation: CASGYRDNEQFF.

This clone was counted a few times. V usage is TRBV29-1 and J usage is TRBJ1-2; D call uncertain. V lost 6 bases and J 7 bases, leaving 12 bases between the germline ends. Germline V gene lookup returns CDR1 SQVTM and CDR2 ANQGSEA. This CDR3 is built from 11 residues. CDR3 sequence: CSVGDQGGYTF. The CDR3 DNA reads TGCAGCGTCGGCGATCAAGGTGGCTACACCTTC.

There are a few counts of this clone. The CDR3 coding sequence is TGTGCCAGCAGTTACCGGGCCCCGAGTGGGAGCTCTGGAAACACCATATATTTT. Its translation: CASSYRAPSGSSGNTIYF. The chain carries TRBV6-5 and TRBJ1-3, with D unresolved. V lost 2 bases to trimming and J lost 0 bases, with 17 bases between them. Germline CDR1 and CDR2: MNHEY and SVGAGI. There are 18 residues in the CDR3.

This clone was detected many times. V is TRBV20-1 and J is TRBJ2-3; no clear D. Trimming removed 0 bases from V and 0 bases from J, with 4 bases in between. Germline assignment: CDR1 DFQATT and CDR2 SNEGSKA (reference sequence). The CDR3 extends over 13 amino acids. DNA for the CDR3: TGCAGTGCTAGAGAATTTAGCACAGATACGCAGTATTTT. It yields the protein CSAREFSTDTQYF.

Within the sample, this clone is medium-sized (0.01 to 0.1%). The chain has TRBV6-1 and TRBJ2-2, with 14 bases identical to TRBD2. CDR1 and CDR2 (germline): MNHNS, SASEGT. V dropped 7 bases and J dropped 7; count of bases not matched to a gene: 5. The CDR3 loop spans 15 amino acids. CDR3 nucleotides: TGTGCCAGCAAGGGACTAGCGGGAGAGGTCGGGGAGCTGTTTTTT. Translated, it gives CASKGLAGEVGELFF.

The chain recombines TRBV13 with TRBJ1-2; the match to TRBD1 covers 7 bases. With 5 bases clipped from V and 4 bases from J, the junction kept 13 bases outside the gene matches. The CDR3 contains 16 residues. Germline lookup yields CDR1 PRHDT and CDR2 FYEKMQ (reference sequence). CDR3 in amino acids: CASSRTDRVEGYGYTF. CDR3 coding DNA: TGTGCCAGCAGCCGTACTGACAGGGTTGAGGGCTATGGCTACACCTTC.

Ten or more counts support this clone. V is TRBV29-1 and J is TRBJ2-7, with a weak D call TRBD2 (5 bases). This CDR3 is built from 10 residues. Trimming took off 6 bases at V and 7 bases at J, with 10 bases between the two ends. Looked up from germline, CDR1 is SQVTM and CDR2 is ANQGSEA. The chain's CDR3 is CSVGEGEQYF. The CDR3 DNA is TGCAGCGTGGGAGAAGGTGAGCAGTACTTC.

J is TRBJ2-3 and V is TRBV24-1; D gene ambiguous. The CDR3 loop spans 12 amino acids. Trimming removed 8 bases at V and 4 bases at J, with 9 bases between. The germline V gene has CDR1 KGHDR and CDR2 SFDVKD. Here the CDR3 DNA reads TGTGCCACCAAGGGTACCGCAGATACGCAGTATTTT. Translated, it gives CATKGTADTQYF.

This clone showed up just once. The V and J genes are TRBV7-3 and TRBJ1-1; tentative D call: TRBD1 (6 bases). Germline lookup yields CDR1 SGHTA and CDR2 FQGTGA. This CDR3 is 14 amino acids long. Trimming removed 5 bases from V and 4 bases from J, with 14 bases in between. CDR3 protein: CASSALGGGTEAFF. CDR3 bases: TGTGCCAGCAGCGCATTGGGAGGGGGCACTGAAGCTTTCTTT.

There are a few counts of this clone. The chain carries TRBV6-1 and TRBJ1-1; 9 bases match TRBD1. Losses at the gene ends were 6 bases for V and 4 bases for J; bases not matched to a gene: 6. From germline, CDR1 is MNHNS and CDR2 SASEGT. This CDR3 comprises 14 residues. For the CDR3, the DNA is TGTGCCAGCAGCATCGGACAGGGGCGCACTGAAGCTTTCTTT. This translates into CASSIGQGRTEAFF.

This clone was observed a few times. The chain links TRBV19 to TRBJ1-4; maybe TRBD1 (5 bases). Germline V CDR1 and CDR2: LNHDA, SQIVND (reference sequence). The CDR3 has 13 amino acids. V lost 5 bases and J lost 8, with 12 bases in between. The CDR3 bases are TGTGCCAGTAGTCGGCGGGACGGGGAAAAACTGTTTTTT. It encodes CASSRRDGEKLFF.

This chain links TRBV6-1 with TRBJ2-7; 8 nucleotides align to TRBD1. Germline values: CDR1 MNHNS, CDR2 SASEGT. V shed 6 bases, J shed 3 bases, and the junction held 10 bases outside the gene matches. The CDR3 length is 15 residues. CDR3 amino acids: CASSFLDRVNYEQYF. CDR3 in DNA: TGTGCCAGCAGCTTCTTGGACAGGGTTAACTACGAGCAGTACTTC.

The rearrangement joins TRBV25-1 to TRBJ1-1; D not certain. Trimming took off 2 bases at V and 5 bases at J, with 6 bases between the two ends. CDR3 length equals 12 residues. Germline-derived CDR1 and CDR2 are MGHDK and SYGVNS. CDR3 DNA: TGTGCCAGCAGTGAAGGATTGACTGAAGCTTTCTTT. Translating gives CASSEGLTEAFF. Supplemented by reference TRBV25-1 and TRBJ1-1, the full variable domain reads EADIYQTPRYLVIGTGKKITLECSQTMGHDKMYWYQQDPGMELHLIHYSYGVNSTEKGDLSSESTVSRIRTEHFPLTLESARPSHTSQYLCASSEGLTEAFFGQGTRLTVV.

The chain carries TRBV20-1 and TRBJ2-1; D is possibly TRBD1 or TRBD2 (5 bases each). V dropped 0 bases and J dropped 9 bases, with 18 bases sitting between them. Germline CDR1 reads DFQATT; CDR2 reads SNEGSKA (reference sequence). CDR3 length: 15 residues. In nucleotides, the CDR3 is TGCAGTGCTAGAGATCTTGGGGCAGGACGGGGTGAGCAGTTCTTC. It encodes CSARDLGAGRGEQFF.